These T cell receptor beta chains were read from a single sample in a study of T-cell memory formation after mild COVID-19. MiXCR was run by TCRdb on the 5' RACE reads, yielding one entry per CDR3 protein. In the table there are some 350,000 distinct CDR3 sequences, about an eighth of which are singletons. The material sequenced was PBMCs or a T cell subset sorted from them (not recorded which). These receptors were taken from a young man who had mild COVID-19 (a few samples of this study predate the infection). Cell type and time point are not known. Each CDR3 is given with its conserved first and last residue. A D gene is named only where the DNA matches it firmly. Rows give clone size only sometimes, using once, few, many, or a class for an expanded clone.

v_gene	d_gene	abundance	j_gene	CDR3aa	CDR3nt
TRBV10-3	TRBD2	few	TRBJ2-4	CAISLAGENIQYF	TGTGCCATCAGCTTAGCGGGGGAAAACATTCAGTACTTC
TRBV5-1	TRBD1	many	TRBJ2-5	CASSHPPGGSSSETQYF	TGCGCCAGCAGCCATCCACCAGGGGGCTCATCCTCGGAGACCCAGTACTTC
TRBV5-1	TRBD2	NA	TRBJ2-5	CASSWALAGGIQETQYF	TGCGCCAGCAGCTGGGCCCTAGCGGGGGGGATACAAGAGACCCAGTACTTC
TRBV7-8	NA	NA	TRBJ2-5	CASSWGFQETQYF	TGTGCCAGCAGCTGGGGCTTTCAAGAGACCCAGTACTTC
TRBV6-5	NA	NA	TRBJ1-2	CASSSPALGQAGYTF	TGTGCCAGCAGTTCCCCCGCCTTGGGACAAGCCGGCTACACCTTC
TRBV12-3/TRBV12-4	NA	NA	TRBJ1-5	CASSSGRQTNQPQHF	TGTGCCAGCAGTTCGGGACGGCAAACCAATCAGCCCCAGCATTTT
TRBV6-2/TRBV6-3	NA	NA	TRBJ2-5	CASSPRGRGFREETQYF	TGTGCCAGCAGTCCCAGGGGGCGGGGGTTCCGGGAAGAGACCCAGTACTTC
TRBV30	NA	NA	TRBJ2-3	CAWSVRMGGTQYF	TGTGCCTGGAGTGTACGTATGGGGGGAACGCAGTATTTT
TRBV6-2/TRBV6-3	NA	many	TRBJ2-3	CASSYIQSSTDTQYF	TGTGCCAGCAGTTACATACAGTCCAGCACAGATACGCAGTATTTT
TRBV11-1	TRBD2	NA	TRBJ2-2	CASSFLETSAGELFF	TGTGCCAGCAGCTTTCTCGAGACTAGCGCCGGGGAGCTGTTTTTT
TRBV5-1	NA	many	TRBJ2-3	CASSLGRQMMADTQYF	TGCGCCAGCAGCTTGGGGCGCCAAATGATGGCAGATACGCAGTATTTT
TRBV19	NA	few	TRBJ1-5	CASSALAGTDQPQHF	TGTGCCAGTAGTGCGCTAGCGGGAACGGATCAGCCCCAGCATTTT
TRBV29-1	NA	NA	TRBJ2-3	CSALSPGDTQYF	TGCAGCGCCCTCTCCCCTGGAGATACGCAGTATTTT
TRBV20-1	TRBD2	NA	TRBJ2-3	CSARVPGLASDTQYF	TGCAGTGCTAGAGTCCCGGGACTAGCTTCCGATACGCAGTATTTT
TRBV3-1	NA	few	TRBJ1-1	CASSDSNTEAFF	TGTGCCAGCTCCGACAGTAACACTGAAGCTTTCTTT
TRBV12-3/TRBV12-4	NA	many	TRBJ2-3	CASSLARGFSTDTQYF	TGTGCCAGCAGTTTAGCGCGGGGCTTTAGCACAGATACGCAGTATTTT
TRBV7-2	TRBD1	many	TRBJ2-3	CASSVGQGRDTQYF	TGTGCCAGCAGCGTGGGACAGGGTAGAGATACGCAGTATTTT
TRBV18	TRBD1	NA	TRBJ1-1	CASSPDTGGRAEAFF	TGTGCCAGCTCACCAGACACAGGGGGTAGAGCTGAAGCTTTCTTT
TRBV20-1	NA	NA	TRBJ1-5	CSAQIRGNQPQHF	TGCAGTGCCCAAATAAGAGGCAATCAGCCCCAGCATTTT
TRBV29-1	NA	NA	TRBJ1-1	CSVVRRMNTEAFF	TGCAGCGTTGTTAGGCGGATGAACACTGAAGCTTTCTTT
TRBV18	NA	NA	TRBJ2-1	CASSALGLDNNEQFF	TGTGCCAGCTCGGCATTGGGACTGGACAACAATGAGCAGTTCTTC
TRBV4-1	NA	NA	TRBJ1-5	CASSQVGGHNQPQHF	TGCGCCAGCAGCCAAGTCGGGGGACACAATCAGCCCCAGCATTTT
TRBV27	NA	few	TRBJ2-7	CASSPGPTYEQYF	TGTGCCAGCAGCCCGGGACCCACCTACGAGCAGTACTTC
TRBV12-3/TRBV12-4	NA	NA	TRBJ1-3	CASSLEDVRGNTIYF	TGTGCCAGCAGTCTAGAGGATGTCCGTGGAAACACCATATATTTT
TRBV12-3/TRBV12-4	TRBD2	few	TRBJ2-5	CASSWTSRETQYF	TGTGCCAGCAGCTGGACTAGCCGGGAGACCCAGTACTTC
TRBV5-1	TRBD1	NA	TRBJ2-7	CASSRGQGISYEQYF	TGCGCCAGCAGCCGTGGACAGGGGATTTCCTACGAGCAGTACTTC
TRBV5-1	NA	few	TRBJ1-2	CASSRLGADYGYTF	TGCGCCAGCAGCCGCCTGGGAGCCGACTATGGCTACACCTTC
TRBV7-2	TRBD2	NA	TRBJ2-3	CASSSRTSWGRDTQYF	TGTGCCAGCAGCTCTCGGACTAGCTGGGGAAGGGATACGCAGTATTTT
TRBV7-6	TRBD2	many	TRBJ2-2	CASSSNPGTSAPGELFF	TGTGCCAGCAGCTCCAATCCCGGGACTAGCGCCCCCGGGGAGCTGTTTTTT
TRBV7-8	TRBD2	NA	TRBJ2-7	CASRRYGEGREQYF	TGTGCCAGCAGGCGGTATGGGGAGGGAAGAGAGCAGTACTTC
TRBV18	NA	NA	TRBJ2-5	CASSPRNREETQYF	TGTGCCAGCTCACCACGTAACAGGGAAGAGACCCAGTACTTC
TRBV18	NA	NA	TRBJ1-2	CASSPNGVTYGYTF	TGTGCCAGCTCACCGAACGGGGTTACCTATGGCTACACCTTC
TRBV7-9	NA	many	TRBJ2-1	CATQEGNGNEQFF	TGTGCCACTCAGGAGGGAAATGGCAATGAGCAGTTCTTC
TRBV7-9	NA	NA	TRBJ1-1	CASSSYRGAMDRNTEAFF	TGTGCCAGCAGCTCGTACCGGGGAGCTATGGACAGGAACACTGAAGCTTTCTTT
TRBV7-9	TRBD2	few	TRBJ2-3	CASSLTSGDVDTQYF	TGTGCCAGCAGCTTGACTAGCGGGGATGTAGATACGCAGTATTTT
TRBV6-2/TRBV6-3	TRBD1	few	TRBJ2-1	CASSLPDRGLNNEQFF	TGTGCCAGCAGCCTCCCCGACAGGGGGCTTAACAATGAGCAGTTCTTC
TRBV5-1	TRBD2	few	TRBJ2-3	CASSQGTSGGTDTQYF	TGCGCCAGCAGCCAGGGGACTAGCGGGGGTACAGATACGCAGTATTTT
TRBV7-8	NA	few	TRBJ2-5	CASSLARDAPGAQYF	TGTGCCAGCAGCTTAGCGCGGGACGCCCCGGGGGCCCAGTACTTC
TRBV2	NA	many	TRBJ2-5	CATQDAGETQYF	TGTGCCACCCAGGATGCTGGAGAGACCCAGTACTTC
TRBV28	NA	NA	TRBJ2-3	CASSLLGNTQYF	TGTGCCAGCAGTTTATTAGGGAATACGCAGTATTTT
TRBV5-5	NA	few	TRBJ1-6	CASTSVTNSPLHF	TGTGCCAGCACCTCCGTAACTAATTCACCCCTCCACTTT
TRBV9	TRBD2	NA	TRBJ2-7	CASSVGGTSGSYEQYF	TGTGCCAGCAGCGTAGGAGGCACTAGCGGCTCCTACGAGCAGTACTTC
TRBV9	NA	few	TRBJ1-2	CASSVDVGGNYGYTF	TGTGCCAGCAGCGTAGACGTGGGGGGTAACTATGGCTACACCTTC
TRBV29-1	TRBD2	NA	TRBJ2-3	CSVESWTSGETDTQYF	TGCAGCGTTGAATCCTGGACTAGCGGGGAAACAGATACGCAGTATTTT
TRBV18	TRBD1	NA	TRBJ1-1	CASSRQGASEAFF	TGTGCCAGCTCACGGCAGGGGGCGTCTGAAGCTTTCTTT
TRBV4-1	NA	many	TRBJ2-1	CASSQPAGAYNEQFF	TGCGCCAGCAGCCAACCGGCAGGCGCCTACAATGAGCAGTTCTTC
TRBV27	TRBD1	few	TRBJ2-2	CASTWRSGGLRTGELFF	TGTGCCAGCACCTGGAGGTCAGGGGGCCTGCGCACCGGGGAGCTGTTTTTT
TRBV10-3	NA	few	TRBJ1-2	CAISVSSGANYGYTF	TGTGCCATCAGTGTCTCTTCCGGGGCTAACTATGGCTACACCTTC
TRBV6-2/TRBV6-3	TRBD1	few	TRBJ2-5	CASSEDRGGTETQYF	TGTGCCAGCAGTGAGGACAGGGGGGGCACGGAGACCCAGTACTTC
TRBV5-1	TRBD1	few	TRBJ2-7	CASSWGQVSEQYF	TGCGCCAGCAGCTGGGGACAGGTCTCCGAGCAGTACTTC
TRBV3-1	NA	few	TRBJ2-7	CASSQEGITAYEQYF	TGTGCCAGCAGCCAGGAGGGGATTACAGCCTACGAGCAGTACTTC
TRBV29-1	TRBD1	NA	TRBJ2-3	CSVDGAQSGTGGNTDTQYF	TGCAGCGTTGATGGCGCACAATCTGGGACAGGGGGGAACACAGATACGCAGTATTTT